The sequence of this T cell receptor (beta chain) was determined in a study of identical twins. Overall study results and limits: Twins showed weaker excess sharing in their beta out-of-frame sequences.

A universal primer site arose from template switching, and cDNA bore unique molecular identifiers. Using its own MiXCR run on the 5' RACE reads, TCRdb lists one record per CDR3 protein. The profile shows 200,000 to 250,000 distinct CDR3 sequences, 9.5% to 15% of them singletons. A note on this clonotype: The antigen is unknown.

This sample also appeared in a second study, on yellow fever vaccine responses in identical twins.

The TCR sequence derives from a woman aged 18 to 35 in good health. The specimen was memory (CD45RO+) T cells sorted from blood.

This CDR3 is CASSVTSGLQETQYF. As DNA, the CDR3 is TGTGCCAGCAGTGTAACTAGCGGCCTCCAAGAGACCCAGTACTTC. The chain has TRBV2 and TRBJ2-5, with 8 bases fitting TRBD2. The CDR3 extends over 15 amino acids. Germline values: CDR1 SNHLY, CDR2 FYNNEI. The junction had 5 bases not matched to a gene; V was cut back by 4 bases and J by 1 base.